In its sample, the clone carrying this T cell receptor beta chain was seen once. The antigen is undetermined. The junction had 8 bases not matched to a gene; V was cut back by 5 bases and J by 5 bases. The CDR3 runs 14 residues. Germline V gene lookup returns CDR1 LNHDA and CDR2 SQIVND (reference sequence). Data came from immunoSEQ multiplex PCR; TCRdb stores just in-frame clones and leaves some out. The data show about 48,000 clones, about 81% seen once. This record belongs to a study of OX40 agonist ivuxolimab in advanced cancers. Study outcomes and limitations: At 0.1 to 3.0 mg/kg and by week 6, clonal expansion occurred in CD4+ and CD8+ blood T cells.

Samples were taken at baseline and on day 1 of cycles 4 and 7. This TCR derives from an adult with an advanced solid tumor such as melanoma, head and neck, liver or kidney cancer. This chain joins TRBV19 and TRBJ1-1; TRBD1 aligns across 7 bases. Sequenced material: CD4+ or CD8+ T cells sorted from blood, taken in a trial of the OX40 agonist ivuxolimab. CDR3 nucleotide sequence: TGTGCCAGTAGTGTCGACAGGGTCCGAACTGAAGCTTTCTTT. This translates into CASSVDRVRTEAFF.